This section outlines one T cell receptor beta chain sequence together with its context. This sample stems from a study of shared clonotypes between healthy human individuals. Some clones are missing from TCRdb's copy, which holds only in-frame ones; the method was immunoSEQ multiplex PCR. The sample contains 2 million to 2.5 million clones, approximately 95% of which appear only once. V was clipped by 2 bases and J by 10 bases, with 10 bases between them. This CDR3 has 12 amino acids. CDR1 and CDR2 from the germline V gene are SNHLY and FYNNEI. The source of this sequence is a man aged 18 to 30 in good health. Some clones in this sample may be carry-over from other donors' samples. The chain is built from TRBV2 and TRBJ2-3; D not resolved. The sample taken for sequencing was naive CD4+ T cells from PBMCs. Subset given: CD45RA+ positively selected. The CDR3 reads CASSEPTLAQYF. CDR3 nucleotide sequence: TGTGCCAGCAGTGAACCGACCCTGGCGCAGTATTTT.